This T cell receptor beta chain stems from a study of technical replicates of blood from a handful of donors. Measured with immunoSEQ multiplex PCR; TCRdb has only the in-frame clones, and not every one. The repertoire holds about 79,000 clones, with 91% as singletons. This clone was seen a single time. The sequencing sample was made of T cells isolated from PBMCs. This TCR came from a human donor in good health. Some clones in this sample may be carry-over from other donors' samples.

The chain's CDR3 is CASSSPGLVDTQYF. CDR3 nucleotide sequence: TGTGCCAGCAGTTCCCCAGGGTTGGTCGATACGCAGTATTTT. The gene calls are TRBV28 and TRBJ2-3; weak D call: TRBD1 (5 bases). V dropped 4 bases and J dropped 6 bases, with 14 bases sitting between them. CDR1 and CDR2 from the germline V gene are MDHEN and SYDVKM. This CDR3 contains 14 residues.